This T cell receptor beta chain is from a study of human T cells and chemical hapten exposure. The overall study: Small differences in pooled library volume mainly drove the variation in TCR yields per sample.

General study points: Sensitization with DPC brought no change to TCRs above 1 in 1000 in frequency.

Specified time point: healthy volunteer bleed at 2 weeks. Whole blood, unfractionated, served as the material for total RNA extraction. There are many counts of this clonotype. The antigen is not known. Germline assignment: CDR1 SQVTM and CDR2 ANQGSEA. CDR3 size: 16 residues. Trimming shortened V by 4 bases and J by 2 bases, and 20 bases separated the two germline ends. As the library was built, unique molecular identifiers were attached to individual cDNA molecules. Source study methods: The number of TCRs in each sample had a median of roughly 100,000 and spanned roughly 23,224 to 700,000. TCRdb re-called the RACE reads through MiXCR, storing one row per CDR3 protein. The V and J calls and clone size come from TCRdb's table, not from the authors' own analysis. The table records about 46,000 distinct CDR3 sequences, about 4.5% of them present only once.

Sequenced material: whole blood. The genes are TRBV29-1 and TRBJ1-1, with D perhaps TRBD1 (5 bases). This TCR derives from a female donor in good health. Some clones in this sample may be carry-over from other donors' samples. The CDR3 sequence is CSVGGQGKFANTEAFF. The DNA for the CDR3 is TGCAGCGTTGGGGGCCAGGGAAAATTCGCAAACACTGAAGCTTTCTTT.